The 9 T cell receptor beta chains below all came from one sample that was sequenced in a study of blood T cell repertoires in COVID-19. Measured with immunoSEQ multiplex PCR; TCRdb has only the in-frame clones, and not every one. The sample carries around 68,000 clones, 85% recorded once. Sample: peripheral blood. The source is an elderly man with acute or convalescent COVID-19.

This sequence joins TRBV10-3 and TRBJ1-4; 8 nucleotides align to TRBD1. CDR3 length: 15 residues. The junction had 16 bases not matched to a gene; V was cut back by 11 bases and J by 8 bases. CDR1 and CDR2 (germline): ENHRY, SYGVKD. The CDR3 DNA sequence: TGTGCCGCCGCGGCCGAACAGGGGGTTGGAGAAAAACTGTTTTTT. This gives the protein CAAAAEQGVGEKLFF.

The V call is TRBV5-6, the J call TRBJ2-3; possible D gene TRBD1, 5 bases. The CDR3 is made up of 15 amino acids. V gave up 1 base and J gave up 7 bases, with 16 bases separating them. Germline CDR1 SGHDT, CDR2 YYEEEE. The CDR3 region is CASSLRQGRVHTQYF. The CDR3 nucleotides read TGTGCCAGCAGCTTGCGCCAGGGTCGGGTGCATACGCAGTATTTT.

The V and J genes are TRBV9 and TRBJ2-2, with 8 positions matching TRBD2. The CDR3 spans 15 residues. Unmatched junction bases numbered 8, after V lost 6 bases and J lost 4 bases. Germline V CDR1 and CDR2: SGDLS, YYNGEE. DNA of the CDR3: TGTGCCAGCACCCCCCGGACTAGCTTCACCGGGGAGCTGTTTTTT. Translation gives CASTPRTSFTGELFF.

CDR3 sequence reads: CATSVGTSGNNEQFF. CDR3 coding DNA: TGTGCCACCAGTGTAGGGACTAGCGGTAACAATGAGCAGTTCTTC. The chain recombines TRBV24-1 with TRBJ2-1, with TRBD2 matching over 11 bases. The CDR3 has 15 amino acids. Germline V gene data show CDR1 as KGHDR and CDR2 as SFDVKD. After removal of 5 bases from V and 5 bases from J, the junction contained 4 bases not matched to a gene.

This clone has a handful of counts. The V call is TRBV9, the J call TRBJ1-6; D may be TRBD1 (6 bases). Trimming pared 1 base from V and 11 bases from J, leaving 13 bases between. Germline V lookup: CDR1 SGDLS, CDR2 YYNGEE. The CDR3 spans 14 residues. DNA of the CDR3: TGTGCCAGCAGCGTACTGGACAGACAAGCACCCCTCCACTTT. It translates to CASSVLDRQAPLHF.

The genes are TRBV18 and TRBJ2-6; D gene uncertain. This CDR3 contains 14 residues. Trimming stripped 5 bases from V and 2 bases from J, with 7 bases between. In germline, CDR1 is KGHSH, CDR2 LQKENI. CDR3 sequence: CASSFIPGANVLTF. CDR3 nucleotide sequence: TGTGCCAGCTCATTTATCCCTGGGGCCAACGTCCTGACTTTC.

The rearrangement links TRBV9 to TRBJ1-2, with D unclear. The V end was cut by 7 bases, the J end by 5 bases, with 15 bases between. CDR3 length equals 13 residues. Germline V gene lookup returns CDR1 SGDLS and CDR2 YYNGEE. The CDR3 DNA is TGTGCCAGCGAAAAGATGCGAGGGTATGGCTACACCTTC. Residues: CASEKMRGYGYTF.

The chain carries TRBV7-2 and TRBJ1-1, with 11 bases lining up with TRBD1. Germline lookup yields CDR1 SGHTA and CDR2 FQGNSA. The CDR3 extends over 15 amino acids. V shed 5 bases and J 10 bases; nucleotides not matched to a gene: 12. The CDR3 DNA reads TGTGCCAGCAGCCACCCTCCTCCGGGACAGGGGGGAGCTTTCTTT. This sequence encodes CASSHPPPGQGGAFF.

V and J are TRBV7-8 and TRBJ2-2, with 11 bases identical to TRBD2. The germline CDR1 and CDR2 sequences are SGHVS and FQNEAQ. The CDR3 consists of 15 residues. V gave up 6 bases and J gave up 6 bases; unmatched junction bases: 6. The CDR3 coding sequence is TGTGCCAGCAGTCTAGCGGGAGGAGGGTCCGGGGAGCTGTTTTTT. Protein product: CASSLAGGGSGELFF.